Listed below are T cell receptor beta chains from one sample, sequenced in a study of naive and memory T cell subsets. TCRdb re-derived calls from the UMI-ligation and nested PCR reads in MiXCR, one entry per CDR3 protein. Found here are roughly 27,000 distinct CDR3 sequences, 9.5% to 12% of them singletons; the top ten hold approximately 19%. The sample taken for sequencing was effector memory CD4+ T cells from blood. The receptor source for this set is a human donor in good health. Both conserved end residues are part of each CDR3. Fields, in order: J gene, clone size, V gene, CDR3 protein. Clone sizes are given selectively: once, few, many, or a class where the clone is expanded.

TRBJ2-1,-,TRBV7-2,CASRDRDFNEQFF
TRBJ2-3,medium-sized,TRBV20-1,CSARGPGRKTTTDTQYF
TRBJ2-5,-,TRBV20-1,CSAGATRAETQYF
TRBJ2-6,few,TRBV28,CATTGTPSSGANVLTF
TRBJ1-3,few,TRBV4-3,CASSQDYGHFSGNTIYF
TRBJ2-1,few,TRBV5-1,CASRLAETYNEQFF
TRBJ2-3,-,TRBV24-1,CATSGRREPPDTQYF
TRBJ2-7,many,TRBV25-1,CASSQGAYEQYF
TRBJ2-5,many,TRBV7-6,CASSLRAGGMETQYF
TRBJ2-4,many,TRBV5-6,CASRRRGGYKNIQYF
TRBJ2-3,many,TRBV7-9,CASSPGGGSTDTQYF
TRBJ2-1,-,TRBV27,CASSFTRGGYNEQFF
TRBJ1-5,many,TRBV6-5,CASSRGTAGGPQHF
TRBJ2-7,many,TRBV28,CASSSPRLAAYEQYF
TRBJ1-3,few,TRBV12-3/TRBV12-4,CASSFISASGNTIYF
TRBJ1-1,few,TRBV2,CASWRKNTEAFF
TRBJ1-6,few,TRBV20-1,CSALPSTRLYNSPLHF
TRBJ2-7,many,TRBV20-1,CSASGTSAAYEQYF
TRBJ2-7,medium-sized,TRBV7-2,CASSRTGTEQYF
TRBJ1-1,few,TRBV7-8,CASSFRGENTEAFF
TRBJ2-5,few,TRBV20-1,CSAREWGGRKETQYF
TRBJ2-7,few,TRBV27,CASRTNLRGLAGVEQYF
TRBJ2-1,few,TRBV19,CASSIGLAGQGEQFF
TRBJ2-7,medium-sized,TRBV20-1,CSAISSGGFSNEQYF
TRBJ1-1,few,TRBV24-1,CATSDFRYTEAFF
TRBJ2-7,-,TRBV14,CASSQEISPGYSSEQYF
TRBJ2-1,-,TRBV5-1,CASSLASGLAGGNEQFF
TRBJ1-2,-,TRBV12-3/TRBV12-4,CASSSLSPTGHGYTF
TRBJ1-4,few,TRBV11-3,CASSLVRGIGEKLFF
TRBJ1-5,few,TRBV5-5,CASSQRAGSEVPQHF
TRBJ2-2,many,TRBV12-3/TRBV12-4,CASSFMHTGELFF
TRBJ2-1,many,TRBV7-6,CASSFSGRGDEQFF
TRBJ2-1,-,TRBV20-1,CSAPLPGREVNNEQFF
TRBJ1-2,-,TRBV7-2,CASSSQVNYGYTF
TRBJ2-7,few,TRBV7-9,CASSPGTPSYEQYF
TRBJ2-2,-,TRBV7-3,CASSFLGGELFF
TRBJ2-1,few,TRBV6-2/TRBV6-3,CASSYSIRRNEQFF
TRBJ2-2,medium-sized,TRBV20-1,CSARGTEVTGELFF
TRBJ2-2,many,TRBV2,CASRKGLLALSGELFF
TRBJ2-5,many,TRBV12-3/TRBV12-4,CASSLPESQETQYF
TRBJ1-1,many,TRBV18,CASSFGTGNMNTEAFF
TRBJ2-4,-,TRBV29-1,CSVGTGWRENIQYF